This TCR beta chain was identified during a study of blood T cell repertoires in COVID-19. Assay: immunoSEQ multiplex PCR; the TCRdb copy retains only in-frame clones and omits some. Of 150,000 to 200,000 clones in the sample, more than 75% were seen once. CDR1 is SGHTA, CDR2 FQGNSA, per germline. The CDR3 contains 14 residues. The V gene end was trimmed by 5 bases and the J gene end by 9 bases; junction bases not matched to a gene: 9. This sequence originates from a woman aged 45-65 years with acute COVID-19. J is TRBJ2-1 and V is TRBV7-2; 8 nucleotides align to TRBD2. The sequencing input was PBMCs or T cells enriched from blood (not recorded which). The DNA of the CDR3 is TGTGCCAGCAGCACAACGGCCGGGGGGGCTGAGCAGTTCTTC. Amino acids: CASSTTAGGAEQFF.